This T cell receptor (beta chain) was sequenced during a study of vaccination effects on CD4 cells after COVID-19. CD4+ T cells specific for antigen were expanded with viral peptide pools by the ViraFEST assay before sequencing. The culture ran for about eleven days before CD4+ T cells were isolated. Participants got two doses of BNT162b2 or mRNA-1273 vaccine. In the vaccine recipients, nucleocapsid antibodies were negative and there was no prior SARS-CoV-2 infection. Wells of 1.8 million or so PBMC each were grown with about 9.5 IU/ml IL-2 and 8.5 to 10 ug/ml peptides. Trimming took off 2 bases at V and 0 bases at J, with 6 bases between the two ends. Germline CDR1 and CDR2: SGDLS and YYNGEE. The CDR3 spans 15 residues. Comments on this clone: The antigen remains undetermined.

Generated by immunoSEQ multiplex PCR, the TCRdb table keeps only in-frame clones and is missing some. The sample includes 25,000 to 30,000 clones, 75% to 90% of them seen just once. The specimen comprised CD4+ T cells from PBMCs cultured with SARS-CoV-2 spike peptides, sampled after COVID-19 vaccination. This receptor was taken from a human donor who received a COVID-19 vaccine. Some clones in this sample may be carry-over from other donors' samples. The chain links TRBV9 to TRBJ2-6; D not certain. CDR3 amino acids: CASSVVGSGANVLTF. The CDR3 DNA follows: TGTGCCAGCAGCGTTGTTGGCTCTGGGGCCAACGTCCTGACTTTC.